A selection of T cell receptor beta chains follows, all from one sample in a study of T cell changes during pregnancy in multiple sclerosis. Using immunoSEQ multiplex PCR, the repertoire was profiled, and TCRdb retains in-frame clones only, with some absent. The sample lists tens of thousands of clones; about 89% were seen once. The specimen comprised CD4+ T cells from peripheral blood mononuclear cells, sampled in the third trimester of pregnancy. These receptors were collected from a female donor in good health, enrolled as a control in a pregnancy study. Each CDR3 is given with its conserved first and last residue. Each record gives: V gene, clone size, J gene, D gene, CDR3 DNA, CDR3 protein. A D gene is named only where the DNA matches it firmly. Clone sizes are given selectively: once, few, many, or a class where the clone is expanded.

>TRBV27|NA|TRBJ1-1|NA
TGTGCCAGTGGCAGGTACACTGAAGCTTTCTTT
CASGRYTEAFF
>TRBV7-2|NA|TRBJ2-1|NA
TGTGCCAGCAGCTCACCGGACTGGGCGGCGCTGTTCTTC
CASSSPDWAALFF
>TRBV21-1|NA|TRBJ2-3|NA
TGTGCCAGCAGCAGTTGGGCGACAGGGGTGGATACGCAGTATTTT
CASSSWATGVDTQYF
>TRBV15|once|TRBJ2-7|TRBD1
TGTGCCACCAGCAACGGGGACAGGGGGTTCTACGAGCAGTACTTC
CATSNGDRGFYEQYF
>TRBV29-1|NA|TRBJ2-3|NA
TGCAGCGTTGACCCTAGCACAGATACGCAGTATTTT
CSVDPSTDTQYF
>TRBV9|NA|TRBJ1-2|NA
TGTGCCAGCAGCTTTACAGGCGACTATGGCTACACCTTC
CASSFTGDYGYTF
>TRBV5-1|NA|TRBJ2-5|NA
TGCGCCAGCAGGGCGGGAAGCGAGACCCAGTACTTC
CASRAGSETQYF
>TRBV28|NA|TRBJ2-3|NA
TGTGCCAGCAGTATCCTCAGGGGAGGCACAGATACGCAGTATTTT
CASSILRGGTDTQYF
>TRBV6-5|NA|TRBJ1-1|TRBD1
TGTGCCAGCAGGGACACAGGGGAGAACACTGAAGCTTTCTTT
CASRDTGENTEAFF
>TRBV5-1|NA|TRBJ2-3|TRBD1
TGCGCCAGCAGTAATTGGGACAGGGATAGGACAGATACGCAGTATTTT
CASSNWDRDRTDTQYF
>TRBV25-1|NA|TRBJ2-1|TRBD2
TGTGCCAGCAGCCTAGCGGGCCATGAGCAGTTCTTC
CASSLAGHEQFF
>TRBV19|NA|TRBJ2-2|TRBD2
TGTGCCAGTATCTCTTTAGCGGGAGGGCCCGGGGAGCTGTTTTTT
CASISLAGGPGELFF
>TRBV7-9|few|TRBJ1-1|TRBD1
TGTGCCAGCAGCTTAGAGGGGACAGGGGAAGCTTTCTTT
CASSLEGTGEAFF